This T cell receptor beta chain was sequenced for a study of cytomegalovirus exposure and HLA in healthy donors. The study, taken as a whole, reports: In a later analysis, 16,951 TCR beta sequences were associated with HLA alleles at 0.05 false discovery rate. When analyzed later, a missense DCLRE1C variant was found to be linked to TCR beta V- and J-gene trimming. Specificity for CMV antigens was confirmed in vitro for a few of the CMV-associated chains.

The PCR had 60 Vbeta and 13 Jbeta primers. Repertoires were generated with immunoSEQ multiplex PCR, while TCRdb's copy carries only in-frame clones and drops some. The sample holds more than 70,000 clones, roughly 80% seen once. The V gene's germline CDR1 is MNHNS and CDR2 SASEGT. V was clipped by 4 bases and J by 7 bases; unmatched bases: 9. The CDR3 is made up of 14 amino acids. This clone was counted a few times. Its antigen remains unidentified. The specimen sequenced was PBMCs. This TCR came from a boy between 10 and 17 years old in good health and CMV-seronegative. The gene calls are TRBV6-1 and TRBJ1-1; TRBD1 aligns across 7 bases. This chain's CDR3 is CASSGKTGVIEAFF. Here the CDR3 DNA reads TGTGCCAGCAGTGGCAAAACAGGGGTTATTGAAGCTTTCTTT.